The 18 T cell receptor beta chains below were found in one sample sequenced in a study of Graves' ophthalmopathy and Graves' hyperthyroidism. Amplified material comprised TCR beta CDR3 regions derived from RNA transcripts. Amplification began with first-round RT-PCR using HTBI primers, then second-round multiplex PCR was performed. Via MiXCR, TCRdb re-called the multiplex PCR reads, giving one row per CDR3 protein. Among about 400,000 distinct CDR3 sequences listed, under 25% were seen once. Sequencing was carried out using peripheral blood. All receptors derive from a woman younger than 35 with stable Graves' hyperthyroidism.

This clonotype was detected many times. The chain is built from TRBV6-5 and TRBJ2-7; D is ambiguous. V shed 2 bases and J shed 0 bases, with 8 bases lying between them. The CDR3 length is 14 residues. Per germline, CDR1 MNHEY and CDR2 SVGAGI. The CDR3 is CASSYTRASYEQYF. DNA for the CDR3: TGTGCCAGCAGTTACACCCGGGCCTCCTACGAGCAGTACTTC.

This clonotype occurred many times. The chain is built from TRBV28 and TRBJ1-1, with D possibly being TRBD1 (5 bases). Trimming pared 6 bases from V and 1 base from J, leaving 21 bases between. CDR3 length: 17 residues. Germline V CDR1 and CDR2: MDHEN, SYDVKM. The CDR3 coding sequence is TGTGCCAGCAGGAGGGGTCTAAGACGGGAACGGAACACTGAAGCTTTCTTT. Protein: CASRRGLRRERNTEAFF.

This clonotype has just one count. The chain joins TRBV6-5 to TRBJ1-5, with 9 bases identical to TRBD1. With 3 bases clipped from V and 7 bases from J, the junction kept 7 bases outside the gene matches. Germline CDR1 MNHEY, CDR2 SVGAGI. This CDR3 spans 15 amino acids. CDR3 sequence reads: CASSYGPTGGQPQHF. For the CDR3, the DNA is TGTGCCAGCAGTTATGGCCCGACAGGGGGACAGCCCCAGCATTTT.

As to this clonotype: A read error is likely, as this CDR3 ends without the conserved phenylalanine or tryptophan. The DNA is left out, because the CDR3 cannot be placed on it with certainty; the CDR3 is given as TCRdb lists it. The chain joins TRBV12-3 or TRBV12-4 to TRBJ1-1; the table calls TRBD1, which could not be checked here. With termini counted, the CDR3 has 16 amino acids. CDR3 amino acids: CASSTIIYRGSTEACY.

This clonotype was observed many times. This chain joins TRBV25-1 and TRBJ2-7; TRBD1 is a possible D gene (5 bases). Trimming took 2 bases from V and 0 from J, leaving 14 bases between them. This CDR3 comprises 16 residues. Germline lookup yields CDR1 MGHDK and CDR2 SYGVNS. The CDR3 region is CASSENTGAVSYEQYF. CDR3 in DNA: TGTGCCAGCAGTGAAAATACAGGAGCTGTCTCCTACGAGCAGTACTTC.

The chain carries TRBV25-1 and TRBJ1-2; 10 bases align to TRBD1. Germline V gene lookup returns CDR1 MGHDK and CDR2 SYGVNS. J was trimmed by 3 bases and V by 1 base; bases with no gene match: 5. CDR3 size: 16 residues. DNA for the CDR3: TGTGCCAGCAGTGAATGGGGGACAGGGGATCACTATGGCTACACCTTC. It codes for CASSEWGTGDHYGYTF.

This clonotype was seen repeatedly, ten times or more. The J gene is TRBJ2-5, the V gene TRBV29-1; a possible D gene is TRBD1 (5 bases). The CDR3 loop spans 12 amino acids. V was cut by 3 bases and J by 8 bases, with 13 bases left in between. Germline CDR1 SQVTM, CDR2 ANQGSEA. CDR3 amino acids: CSVESGRETQYF. CDR3 nucleotides: TGCAGCGTTGAGTCGGGCAGGGAAACCCAGTACTTC.

This clonotype was counted at least ten times. The chain has TRBV29-1 and TRBJ1-1; D gene unclear. Trimming left V 4 bases short and J 2 bases short, with 5 bases between. Germline V gene data show CDR1 as SQVTM and CDR2 as ANQGSEA. The CDR3 length is 11 residues. CDR3 loop: CSVVGNTEAFF. CDR3 bases: TGCAGCGTTGTCGGTAACACTGAAGCTTTCTTT.

This clonotype was counted ten times or more. V usage is TRBV4-3 and J usage is TRBJ1-5; 7 bases match TRBD1. CDR1 is LGHNA, CDR2 YSLEER, per germline. V lost 0 bases to trimming and J lost 6 bases; unmatched junction nucleotides: 2. CDR3 length equals 14 residues. This chain's CDR3 is CASSQETGTQPQHF. DNA for the CDR3: TGCGCCAGCAGCCAAGAGACAGGGACTCAGCCCCAGCATTTT.

This clonotype was seen a handful of times. The chain uses TRBV5-1 and TRBJ2-5; no reliable D call. This CDR3 contains 15 residues. Between the trimmed V and J ends, which lost 0 bases and 2 bases, there was a span of 11 bases. Germline V gene sequence: CDR1 SGHRS, CDR2 YFSETQ. Written as DNA, the CDR3 is TGCGCCAGCAGCTTGGGGTCAGTTATTCAAGAGACCCAGTACTTC. Translation: CASSLGSVIQETQYF. Filled out from reference TRBV5-1 and TRBJ2-5, the complete variable domain reads KAGVTQTPRYLIKTRGQQVTLSCSPISGHRSVSWYQQTPGQGLQFLFEYFSETQRNKGNFPGRFSGRQFSNSRSEMNVSTLELGDSALYLCASSLGSVIQETQYFGPGTRLLVL.

This clonotype was recorded at least ten times. The V gene is TRBV12-5, the J gene TRBJ2-4; 7 bases line up with TRBD1. The ends lost 3 bases at V and 7 bases at J; junction bases unmatched: 15. This CDR3 contains 17 residues. The germline CDR1 and CDR2 sequences are LGHNT and FRNRAP. CDR3 amino acids: CASGFPLDRAVLNIQYF. DNA of the CDR3: TGTGCTAGTGGTTTCCCCCTTGACAGGGCGGTTTTGAACATTCAGTACTTC.

This clonotype was recorded many times. The chain joins TRBV20-1 to TRBJ2-7, with 7 bases aligning to TRBD1. V was pared by 6 bases and J by 5 bases, with 4 bases of the junction left unmatched. This CDR3 is built from 11 residues. CDR1 and CDR2 from the germline V gene are DFQATT and SNEGSKA (reference sequence). CDR3 sequence (DNA): TGCAGTGCCCAGGGGGACCACGAGCAGTACTTC. Encoded protein: CSAQGDHEQYF.

This rearrangement joins TRBV12-3 or TRBV12-4 to TRBJ1-2; the match to TRBD1 covers 7 bases. V was clipped by 3 bases and J by 8 bases; unmatched bases: 6. The CDR3 spans 13 residues. CDR3 loop: CASSFWQGGGYTF. DNA of the CDR3: TGTGCCAGCAGTTTCTGGCAGGGGGGAGGCTACACCTTC.

The sample holds many counts of this clonotype. This sequence joins TRBV6-5 and TRBJ2-2; D could derive from TRBD1 or TRBD2 (6 bases each). The germline V gene encodes CDR1 MNHEY and CDR2 SVGAGI. Trimming took off 5 bases at V and 0 bases at J, with 13 bases between the two ends. The CDR3 totals 16 residues. This CDR3 is CASSLSGGANTGELFF. CDR3 bases: TGTGCCAGCAGTCTATCCGGGGGCGCGAACACCGGGGAGCTGTTTTTT.

There are a few counts of this clonotype. The CDR3 here is CAWSLQGARTF. Written as DNA, the CDR3 is TGTGCCTGGAGTTTACAGGGGGCGCGGACCTTC. The chain uses TRBV30 and TRBJ1-2, with 9 bases that match TRBD1. Germline V gene data show CDR1 as GTSNPN and CDR2 as SVGIG (reference sequence). J gave up 14 bases and V 2 bases, and 6 bases lay outside the gene matches. CDR3 length: 11 amino acids.

The chain recombines TRBV9 with TRBJ1-5, with a tentative D call TRBD1 (6 bases). The CDR3 sequence is 15 residues long. Germline CDR1 and CDR2: SGDLS and YYNGEE. The germline V and J ends were trimmed by 0 bases and 3 bases, with 10 bases remaining between them. The CDR3 region has the DNA TGTGCCAGCAGCGTAGCGGGGGGCTTCAATCAGCCCCAGCATTTT. This encodes CASSVAGGFNQPQHF.

This clonotype was observed many times. The chain is built from TRBV20-1 and TRBJ1-1; 9 bases map to TRBD1. Germline assignment: CDR1 DFQATT and CDR2 SNEGSKA (reference sequence). V was clipped by 5 bases and J by 11 bases; unmatched bases: 15. The CDR3 length is 14 residues. This CDR3 reads CSASHPGQGKVAFF. The CDR3 DNA is TGCAGTGCTTCTCATCCGGGACAGGGAAAAGTGGCTTTCTTT.

Many counts were recorded for this clonotype. This sequence joins TRBV12-3 or TRBV12-4 and TRBJ1-6; D is possibly TRBD1 (6 bases). The CDR3 totals 15 residues. V was pared by 4 bases and J by 8 bases, with 15 bases between. CDR3 in amino acids: CASSSTDRRYSPLHF. CDR3 DNA sequence: TGTGCCAGCAGTTCAACCGACAGGAGATATTCACCCCTCCACTTT.